The rows below give T cell receptor beta chains drawn from one sample of a study of blood T cell repertoires in COVID-19. Assay: immunoSEQ multiplex PCR; the TCRdb copy retains only in-frame clones and omits some. This table holds approximately 290,000 clones, approximately 86% found once. The sample comprised peripheral blood. Source of these receptors: a human donor with COVID-19, enrolled during active disease. The donor label of this sample is uncertain. CDR3s include the opening cysteine and the closing phenylalanine or tryptophan. The order of the fields is D gene, J gene, clone size, V gene, CDR3 DNA, CDR3 protein. A D gene is named only where the DNA matches it firmly. Only some rows state a clone size, as once, few, many or a class for expanded clones.

d_call: TRBD1
j_call: TRBJ2-7
clone_size: -
v_call: TRBV6-1
cdr3_nt: TGTGCCAGCAGGGATCCCAGGGGGAACTACGAGCAGTACTTC
cdr3_aa: CASRDPRGNYEQYF

d_call: TRBD2
j_call: TRBJ2-6
clone_size: -
v_call: TRBV7-2
cdr3_nt: TGTGCCAGCAGCTTTGCGGGAGGGCCTGGGGCCAACGTCCTGACTTTC
cdr3_aa: CASSFAGGPGANVLTF

d_call: -
j_call: TRBJ2-7
clone_size: few
v_call: TRBV19
cdr3_nt: TGTGCCAGTAGTATCAGGGTAGACGGCGAGCAGTACTTC
cdr3_aa: CASSIRVDGEQYF

d_call: -
j_call: TRBJ1-3
clone_size: -
v_call: TRBV9
cdr3_nt: TGTGCCAGCAGCATCCTCGACAGCTCTGGAAACACCATATATTTT
cdr3_aa: CASSILDSSGNTIYF

d_call: TRBD1
j_call: TRBJ1-1
clone_size: few
v_call: TRBV10-1
cdr3_nt: TGCGCCAGCGGGGACAGCCTGGAAGAGGCTTTCTTT
cdr3_aa: CASGDSLEEAFF

d_call: -
j_call: TRBJ1-5
clone_size: -
v_call: TRBV29-1
cdr3_nt: TGCAGCGTTGCCCCCGGGGGTGGAAGCAATCAGCCCCAGCATTTT
cdr3_aa: CSVAPGGGSNQPQHF

d_call: -
j_call: TRBJ1-2
clone_size: -
v_call: TRBV6-5
cdr3_nt: TGTGCCAGCAGTTACTCGTCTAGGGGGTTGAACTATGGCTACACCTTC
cdr3_aa: CASSYSSRGLNYGYTF

d_call: -
j_call: TRBJ2-2
clone_size: -
v_call: TRBV6-5
cdr3_nt: TGTGCCAGCAGTCGGGGGAGAAGGGACACCGGGGAGCTGTTTTTT
cdr3_aa: CASSRGRRDTGELFF

d_call: -
j_call: TRBJ1-1
clone_size: -
v_call: TRBV27
cdr3_nt: TGTGCCAGCAGTTTTTCGACAGGGAACACTGAAGCTTTCTTT
cdr3_aa: CASSFSTGNTEAFF

d_call: -
j_call: TRBJ2-7
clone_size: -
v_call: TRBV6-2/TRBV6-3
cdr3_nt: TGTGCCAGCAGCCAAAGCCCGGGACAAACCTACGAGCAGTACTTC
cdr3_aa: CASSQSPGQTYEQYF

d_call: -
j_call: TRBJ1-3
clone_size: -
v_call: TRBV6-1
cdr3_nt: TGTGCCAGCAGTGAAGGTGCGACTGGAAACACCATATATTTT
cdr3_aa: CASSEGATGNTIYF

d_call: TRBD2
j_call: TRBJ2-5
clone_size: few
v_call: TRBV3-1/TRBV3-2
cdr3_nt: TGTGCCAGCAGCCCCCGCGCGGGAGGGCACGAGACCCAGTACTTC
cdr3_aa: CASSPRAGGHETQYF

d_call: -
j_call: TRBJ1-6
clone_size: -
v_call: TRBV30
cdr3_nt: TGTGCCTGGAGTGTACTGGGAGGGCGCTCACCCCTCCACTTT
cdr3_aa: CAWSVLGGRSPLHF

d_call: TRBD1
j_call: TRBJ1-4
clone_size: -
v_call: TRBV11-2
cdr3_nt: TGTGCCAGCAGCTTGACAGGGTATAATGAAAAACTGTTTTTT
cdr3_aa: CASSLTGYNEKLFF

d_call: -
j_call: TRBJ1-1
clone_size: -
v_call: TRBV2
cdr3_nt: TGTGCCAGCAGAGACAGACAGAACACTGAAGCTTTCTTT
cdr3_aa: CASRDRQNTEAFF

d_call: -
j_call: TRBJ1-2
clone_size: -
v_call: TRBV5-4
cdr3_nt: TGTGCCAGCAGCTTGTACAGTACGGGAAACTATGGCTACACCTTC
cdr3_aa: CASSLYSTGNYGYTF

d_call: -
j_call: TRBJ1-5
clone_size: -
v_call: TRBV19
cdr3_nt: TGTGCCACCGCCGGGACAAGAGGTGGCAATCAGCCCCAGCATTTT
cdr3_aa: CATAGTRGGNQPQHF

d_call: TRBD2
j_call: TRBJ2-3
clone_size: -
v_call: TRBV5-1
cdr3_nt: TGCGCCAGCAGCCAGGGCGGGAGTAATGGAGATACGCAGTATTTT
cdr3_aa: CASSQGGSNGDTQYF

d_call: TRBD2
j_call: TRBJ2-7
clone_size: many
v_call: TRBV7-9
cdr3_nt: TGTGCCAGCAGCTTAATTGCTAGCGGGAGCGAGCAGTACTTC
cdr3_aa: CASSLIASGSEQYF

d_call: TRBD1
j_call: TRBJ1-2
clone_size: -
v_call: TRBV7-6
cdr3_nt: TGTGCCAGCAGCTTAGATACAGGGGGCGAGACCTATGGCTACACCTTC
cdr3_aa: CASSLDTGGETYGYTF

d_call: -
j_call: TRBJ1-1
clone_size: once
v_call: TRBV6-5
cdr3_nt: TGTGCCAGCAGTTCAAGGGAGGCTGAAGCTTTCTTT
cdr3_aa: CASSSREAEAFF

d_call: -
j_call: TRBJ2-6
clone_size: -
v_call: TRBV28
cdr3_nt: TGTGCCAGCAGTTTATTGGGGAGACCCTCTGGGGCCAACGTCCTGACTTTC
cdr3_aa: CASSLLGRPSGANVLTF

d_call: TRBD1
j_call: TRBJ1-2
clone_size: -
v_call: TRBV9
cdr3_nt: TGTGCCAGCAGCGTAGGAGGGACAGGGAGAGGCTATGGCTACACCTTC
cdr3_aa: CASSVGGTGRGYGYTF

d_call: TRBD1
j_call: TRBJ1-5
clone_size: -
v_call: TRBV19
cdr3_nt: TGTGCCAGTATCCCACCCCGGACAGGGAGAGGAGTGGGTAGCAATCAGCCCCAGCATTTT
cdr3_aa: CASIPPRTGRGVGSNQPQHF

d_call: TRBD2
j_call: TRBJ2-7
clone_size: -
v_call: TRBV5-1
cdr3_nt: TGCGCCAGCAGCCCCTTCAGGACTAGCGGGAGGGCCGGCTACGAGCAGTACTTC
cdr3_aa: CASSPFRTSGRAGYEQYF

d_call: -
j_call: TRBJ2-1
clone_size: -
v_call: TRBV6-5
cdr3_nt: TGTGCCAGCACCCGGCGGGAATACAATGAGCAGTTCTTC
cdr3_aa: CASTRREYNEQFF

d_call: TRBD2
j_call: TRBJ2-4
clone_size: -
v_call: TRBV11-2
cdr3_nt: TGTGCCAGCAGCCTGACTAGCGGGAGCACAAACATTCAGTACTTC
cdr3_aa: CASSLTSGSTNIQYF

d_call: TRBD1
j_call: TRBJ1-6
clone_size: -
v_call: TRBV18
cdr3_nt: TGTGCCAGCTCACCACTCCGGGACAGCCTTAAGGGGCTCCACTTT
cdr3_aa: CASSPLRDSLKGLHF

d_call: -
j_call: TRBJ2-7
clone_size: few
v_call: TRBV28
cdr3_nt: TGTGCCAGCAGTTTTAATTACGAGCAGTACTTC
cdr3_aa: CASSFNYEQYF

d_call: TRBD1
j_call: TRBJ2-3
clone_size: -
v_call: TRBV30
cdr3_nt: TGTGCCTGGAGGGTTAGGGCAGGACAGGGGGCTAGAGATACGCAGTATTTT
cdr3_aa: CAWRVRAGQGARDTQYF

d_call: TRBD1
j_call: TRBJ1-4
clone_size: -
v_call: TRBV28
cdr3_nt: TGTGCCAGCAGTATGATAGGACAGGGGGGGGTGGGAAAACTGTTTTTT
cdr3_aa: CASSMIGQGGVGKLFF

d_call: -
j_call: TRBJ2-3
clone_size: -
v_call: TRBV7-2
cdr3_nt: TGTGCCAGCAGCATAGACGGGAGCACAGATACGCAGTATTTT
cdr3_aa: CASSIDGSTDTQYF

d_call: TRBD1
j_call: TRBJ2-3
clone_size: -
v_call: TRBV15
cdr3_nt: TGTGCCACCAGCAACGGACAGGCCAACACAGATACGCAGTATTTT
cdr3_aa: CATSNGQANTDTQYF

d_call: -
j_call: TRBJ1-4
clone_size: once
v_call: TRBV28
cdr3_nt: TGTGCCAGCAGGGACACTCGAGATGAAAAACTGTTTTTT
cdr3_aa: CASRDTRDEKLFF

d_call: TRBD2
j_call: TRBJ2-7
clone_size: once
v_call: TRBV5-1
cdr3_nt: TGCGCCAGCAGCCTAGGGACTAGCACTTCCTACGAGCAGTACTTC
cdr3_aa: CASSLGTSTSYEQYF

d_call: TRBD1
j_call: TRBJ1-2
clone_size: -
v_call: TRBV28
cdr3_nt: TGTGCCAGCAGTCAACCGGGACAGGTTGTCTATGGCTACACCTTC
cdr3_aa: CASSQPGQVVYGYTF

d_call: -
j_call: TRBJ1-5
clone_size: -
v_call: TRBV9
cdr3_nt: TGTGCCAGCACCTTAGTGGTAGTTTACAATCAGCCCCAGCATTTT
cdr3_aa: CASTLVVVYNQPQHF

d_call: -
j_call: TRBJ2-5
clone_size: -
v_call: TRBV5-4
cdr3_nt: TGTGCCAGCAGCTTGGATTCGCGGCCAAAGGCCCAGTACTTC
cdr3_aa: CASSLDSRPKAQYF

d_call: TRBD1
j_call: TRBJ2-5
clone_size: -
v_call: TRBV29-1
cdr3_nt: TGCAGCGTTAGGGAGACAGGGGCAGAGACCCAGTACTTC
cdr3_aa: CSVRETGAETQYF

d_call: -
j_call: TRBJ1-5
clone_size: few
v_call: TRBV6-5
cdr3_nt: TGTGCCAGCAGCCAGACAGGACCCAGCAATCAGCCCCAGCATTTT
cdr3_aa: CASSQTGPSNQPQHF

d_call: -
j_call: TRBJ1-4
clone_size: -
v_call: TRBV4-1
cdr3_nt: TGCGCCAGCAGCCAAGGGACCCAACGGGGGGCGTCAATCCTGAATGAAAAACTGTTTTTT
cdr3_aa: CASSQGTQRGASILNEKLFF

d_call: TRBD2
j_call: TRBJ2-1
clone_size: few
v_call: TRBV28
cdr3_nt: TGTGCCAGCAGAAAGAGGACCGGGACTAGCGGGAGGACCAATGAGCAGTTCTTC
cdr3_aa: CASRKRTGTSGRTNEQFF

d_call: -
j_call: TRBJ1-5
clone_size: -
v_call: TRBV4-3
cdr3_nt: TGCGCCAGCAGCCAAGATATTGCTGCCGAGCGGGCGCCCCAGCATTTT
cdr3_aa: CASSQDIAAERAPQHF

d_call: TRBD1
j_call: TRBJ1-4
clone_size: -
v_call: TRBV25-1
cdr3_nt: TGTGCCAGCAGCGGACAGGGGGCGCCTAATGAAAAACTGTTTTTT
cdr3_aa: CASSGQGAPNEKLFF

d_call: TRBD2
j_call: TRBJ2-7
clone_size: once
v_call: TRBV28
cdr3_nt: TGTGCCAGCAGGGGACTAGCCACACACCCCAGCTCCTACGAGCAGTACTTC
cdr3_aa: CASRGLATHPSSYEQYF

d_call: TRBD2
j_call: TRBJ2-1
clone_size: -
v_call: TRBV6-5
cdr3_nt: TGTGCCAGCAGTTCCGGACTAGCGGGAGTCAATGAGCAGTTCTTC
cdr3_aa: CASSSGLAGVNEQFF

d_call: -
j_call: TRBJ2-6
clone_size: -
v_call: TRBV27
cdr3_nt: TGTGCCAGCAGTTATGTTGGTAGCGGGGCCAACGTCCTGACTTTC
cdr3_aa: CASSYVGSGANVLTF

d_call: -
j_call: TRBJ1-2
clone_size: -
v_call: TRBV5-1
cdr3_nt: TGCGCCAGCAGCTTAGGCGGGGTGGAACACTATGGCTACACCTTC
cdr3_aa: CASSLGGVEHYGYTF

d_call: -
j_call: TRBJ1-2
clone_size: -
v_call: TRBV5-4
cdr3_nt: TGTGCCAGCAGCTTGGCCAACAGGTTTGACTATGGCTACACCTTC
cdr3_aa: CASSLANRFDYGYTF

d_call: TRBD2
j_call: TRBJ2-2
clone_size: -
v_call: TRBV28
cdr3_nt: TGTGCCAGCAGTTATCCGGGACTATCGAACACCGGGGAGCTGTTTTTT
cdr3_aa: CASSYPGLSNTGELFF

d_call: -
j_call: TRBJ2-7
clone_size: few
v_call: TRBV5-1
cdr3_nt: TGCGCCAGCAGCTTGGTGGCGGCGGGGGAGCAGTACTTC
cdr3_aa: CASSLVAAGEQYF

d_call: -
j_call: TRBJ2-2
clone_size: -
v_call: TRBV7-7
cdr3_nt: TGTGCTAGCAGCTCAATAAACAGGGCCGGGGAGCTGTTTTTT
cdr3_aa: CASSSINRAGELFF

d_call: -
j_call: TRBJ2-1
clone_size: -
v_call: TRBV7-3
cdr3_nt: TGTGCCAGCAGCAGGGGGGGAGGCTCACCTTACAATGAGCAGTTCTTC
cdr3_aa: CASSRGGGSPYNEQFF

d_call: -
j_call: TRBJ2-7
clone_size: -
v_call: TRBV6-2/TRBV6-3
cdr3_nt: TGTGCCAGCAGTTACTCGCTAGTCGCCTACGAGCAGTACTTC
cdr3_aa: CASSYSLVAYEQYF